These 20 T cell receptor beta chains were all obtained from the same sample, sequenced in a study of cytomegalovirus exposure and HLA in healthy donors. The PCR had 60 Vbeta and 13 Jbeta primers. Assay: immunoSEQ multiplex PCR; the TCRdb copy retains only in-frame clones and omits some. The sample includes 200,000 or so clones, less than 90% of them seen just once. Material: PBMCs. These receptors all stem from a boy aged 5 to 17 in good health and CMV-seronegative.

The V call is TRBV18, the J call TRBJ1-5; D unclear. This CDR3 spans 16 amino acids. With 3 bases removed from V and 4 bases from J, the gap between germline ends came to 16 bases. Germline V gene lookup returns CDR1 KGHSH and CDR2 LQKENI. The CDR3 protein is CASSPSTRMANQPQHF. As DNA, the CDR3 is TGTGCCAGCTCACCCTCGACACGAATGGCAAATCAGCCCCAGCATTTT.

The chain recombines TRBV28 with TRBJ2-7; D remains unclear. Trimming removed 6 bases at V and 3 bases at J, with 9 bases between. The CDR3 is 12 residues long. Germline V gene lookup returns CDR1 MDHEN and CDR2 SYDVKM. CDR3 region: CASRNFNYEQYF. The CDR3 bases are TGTGCCAGCAGGAACTTCAACTACGAGCAGTACTTC.

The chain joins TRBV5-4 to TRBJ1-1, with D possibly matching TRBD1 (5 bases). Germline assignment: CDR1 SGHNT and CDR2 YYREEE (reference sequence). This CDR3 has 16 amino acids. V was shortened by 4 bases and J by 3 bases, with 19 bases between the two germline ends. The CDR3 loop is CASSEGPGSLDTEAFF. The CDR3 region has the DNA TGTGCCAGCAGCGAAGGTCCAGGGTCTCTGGACACTGAAGCTTTCTTT.

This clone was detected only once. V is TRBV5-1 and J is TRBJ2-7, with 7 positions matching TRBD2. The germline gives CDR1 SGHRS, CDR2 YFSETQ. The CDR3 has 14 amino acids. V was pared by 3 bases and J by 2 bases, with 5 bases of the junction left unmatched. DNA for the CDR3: TGCGCCAGCAGCTCTGTGAGCGGGGCCTACGAGCAGTACTTC. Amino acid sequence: CASSSVSGAYEQYF.

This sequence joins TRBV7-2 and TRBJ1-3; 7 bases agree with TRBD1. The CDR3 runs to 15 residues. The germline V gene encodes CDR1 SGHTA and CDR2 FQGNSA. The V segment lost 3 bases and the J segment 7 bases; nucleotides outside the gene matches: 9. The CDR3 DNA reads TGTGCCAGCAGCTTTGGCGGGAAGGGGGCGAACACCATATATTTT. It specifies CASSFGGKGANTIYF.

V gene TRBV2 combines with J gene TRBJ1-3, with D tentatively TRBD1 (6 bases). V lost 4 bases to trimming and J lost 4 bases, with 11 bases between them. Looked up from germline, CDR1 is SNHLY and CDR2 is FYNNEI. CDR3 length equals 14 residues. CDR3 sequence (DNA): TGTGCCAGCAGTGTAACCGGGACAGGAAACACCATATATTTT. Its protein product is CASSVTGTGNTIYF.

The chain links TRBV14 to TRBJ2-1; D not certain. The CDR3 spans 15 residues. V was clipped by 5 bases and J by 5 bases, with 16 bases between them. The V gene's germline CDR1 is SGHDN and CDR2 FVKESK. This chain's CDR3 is CASSEQWLSNNEQFF. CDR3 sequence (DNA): TGTGCCAGCAGCGAACAGTGGCTTAGTAACAATGAGCAGTTCTTC.

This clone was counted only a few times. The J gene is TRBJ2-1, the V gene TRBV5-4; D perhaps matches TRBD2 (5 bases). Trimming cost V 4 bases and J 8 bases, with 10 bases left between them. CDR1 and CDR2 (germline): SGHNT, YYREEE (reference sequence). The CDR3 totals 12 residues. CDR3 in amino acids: CASSKLEDEQFF. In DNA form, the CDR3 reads TGTGCCAGCAGCAAACTAGAGGATGAGCAGTTCTTC.

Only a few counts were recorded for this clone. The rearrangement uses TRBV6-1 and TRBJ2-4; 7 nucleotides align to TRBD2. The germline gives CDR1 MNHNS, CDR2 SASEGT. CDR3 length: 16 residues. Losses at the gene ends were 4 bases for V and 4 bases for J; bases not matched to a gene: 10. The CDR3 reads CASSVGPSGGKNIQYF. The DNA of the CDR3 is TGTGCCAGCAGTGTGGGCCCTAGCGGCGGAAAAAACATTCAGTACTTC.

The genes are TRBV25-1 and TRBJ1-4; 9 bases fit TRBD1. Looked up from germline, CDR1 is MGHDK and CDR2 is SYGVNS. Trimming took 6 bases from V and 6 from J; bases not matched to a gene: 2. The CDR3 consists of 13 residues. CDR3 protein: CASRGQGYEKLFF. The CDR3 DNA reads TGTGCCAGCAGGGGACAGGGATATGAAAAACTGTTTTTT.

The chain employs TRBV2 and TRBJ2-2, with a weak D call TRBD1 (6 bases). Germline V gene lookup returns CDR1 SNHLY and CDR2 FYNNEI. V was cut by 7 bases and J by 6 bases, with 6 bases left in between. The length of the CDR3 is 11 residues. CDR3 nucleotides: TGTGCCAGCAAGGGGGCCGGGGAGCTGTTTTTT. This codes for CASKGAGELFF.

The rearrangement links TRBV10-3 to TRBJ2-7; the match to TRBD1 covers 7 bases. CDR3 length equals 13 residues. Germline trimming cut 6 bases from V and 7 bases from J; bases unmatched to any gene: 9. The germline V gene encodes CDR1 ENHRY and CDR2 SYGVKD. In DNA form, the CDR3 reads TGTGCCATCAGGAGACAGGGTTTGGGGGAGCAGTACTTC. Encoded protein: CAIRRQGLGEQYF.

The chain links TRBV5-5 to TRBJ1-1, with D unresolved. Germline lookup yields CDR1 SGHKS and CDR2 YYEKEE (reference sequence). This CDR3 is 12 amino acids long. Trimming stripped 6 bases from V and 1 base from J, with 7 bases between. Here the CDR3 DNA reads TGTGCCAGCATATGGGCGAACACTGAAGCTTTCTTT. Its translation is CASIWANTEAFF. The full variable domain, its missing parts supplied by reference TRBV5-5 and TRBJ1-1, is DAGVTQSPTHLIKTRGQQVTLRCSPISGHKSVSWYQQVLGQGPQFIFQYYEKEERGRGNFPDRFSARQFPNYSSELNVNALLLGDSALYLCASIWANTEAFFGQGTRLTVV.

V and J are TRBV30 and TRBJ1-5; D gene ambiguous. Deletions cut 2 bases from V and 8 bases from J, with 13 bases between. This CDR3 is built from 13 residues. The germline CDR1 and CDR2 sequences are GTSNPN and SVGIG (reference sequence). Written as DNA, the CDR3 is TGTGCCTGGAGTAGCCAGGCGCTGGAGCCCCAGCATTTT. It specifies CAWSSQALEPQHF.

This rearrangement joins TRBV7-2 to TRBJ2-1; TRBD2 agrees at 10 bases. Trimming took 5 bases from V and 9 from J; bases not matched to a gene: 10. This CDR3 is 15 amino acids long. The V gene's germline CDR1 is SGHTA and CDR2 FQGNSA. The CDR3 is CASSPQKRGGIEQFF. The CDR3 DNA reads TGTGCCAGCAGCCCCCAAAAGCGGGGGGGCATTGAGCAGTTCTTC.

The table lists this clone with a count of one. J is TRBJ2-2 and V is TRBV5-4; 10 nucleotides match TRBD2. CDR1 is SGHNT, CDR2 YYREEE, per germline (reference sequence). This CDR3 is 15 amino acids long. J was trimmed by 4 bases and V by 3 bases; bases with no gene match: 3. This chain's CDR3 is CASSWSGRATGELFF. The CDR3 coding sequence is TGTGCCAGCAGCTGGAGCGGGAGGGCCACCGGGGAGCTGTTTTTT.

As DNA, the CDR3 is TGTGCCAGTTATAAATACAGGGGGCTCACTGAAGCTTTCTTT. Encoded protein: CASYKYRGLTEAFF. The chain employs TRBV19 and TRBJ1-1; the match to TRBD1 covers 9 bases. The CDR3 consists of 14 residues. In germline, CDR1 is LNHDA, CDR2 SQIVND (reference sequence). The trim removed 8 bases at V and 4 bases at J, leaving 8 bases unmatched. The full variable domain, with the rest looked up from reference TRBV19 and TRBJ1-1, is DGGITQSPKYLFRKEGQNVTLSCEQNLNHDAMYWYRQDPGQGLRLIYYSQIVNDFQKGDIAEGYSVSREKKESFPLTVTSAQKNPTAFYLCASYKYRGLTEAFFGQGTRLTVV.

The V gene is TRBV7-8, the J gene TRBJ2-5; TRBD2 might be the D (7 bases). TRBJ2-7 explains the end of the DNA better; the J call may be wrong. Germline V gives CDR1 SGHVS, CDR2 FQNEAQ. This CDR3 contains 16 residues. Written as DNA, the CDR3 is TGTGCCAGCAGCCATATTGCGGGGGCCACCTCCTACGAGCAGTACTTC. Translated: CASSHIAGATSYEQYF.

Here the CDR3 DNA reads TGTGCCTGGAGTGGCGGACAGTCCTACGAGCAGTACTTC. Its translation is CAWSGGQSYEQYF. V and J are TRBV30 and TRBJ2-5, with a possible D match to TRBD1 (6 bases). The better agreement between TRBJ2-7 and the DNA end casts doubt on the J call. The CDR3 contains 13 residues. CDR1 and CDR2 (germline): GTSNPN, SVGIG (reference sequence).

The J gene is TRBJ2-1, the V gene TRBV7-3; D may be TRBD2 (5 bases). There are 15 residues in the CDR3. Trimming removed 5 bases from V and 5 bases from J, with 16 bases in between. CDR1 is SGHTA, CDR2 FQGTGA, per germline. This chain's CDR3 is CASSPGVGAHNEQFF. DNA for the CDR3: TGTGCCAGCAGCCCCGGGGTCGGCGCCCACAATGAGCAGTTCTTC.